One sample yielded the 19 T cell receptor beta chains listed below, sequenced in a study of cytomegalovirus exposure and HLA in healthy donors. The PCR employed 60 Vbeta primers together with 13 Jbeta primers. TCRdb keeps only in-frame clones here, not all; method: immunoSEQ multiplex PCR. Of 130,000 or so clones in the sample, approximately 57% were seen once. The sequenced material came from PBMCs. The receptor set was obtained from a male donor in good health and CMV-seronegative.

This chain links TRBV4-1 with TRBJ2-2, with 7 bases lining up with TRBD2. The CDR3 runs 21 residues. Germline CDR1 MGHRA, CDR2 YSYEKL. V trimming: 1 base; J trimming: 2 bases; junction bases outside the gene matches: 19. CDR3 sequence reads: CASSQVVAWSRGTANTGELFF. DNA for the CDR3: TGCGCCAGCAGCCAAGTGGTAGCGTGGTCGCGGGGGACTGCTAACACCGGGGAGCTGTTTTTT.

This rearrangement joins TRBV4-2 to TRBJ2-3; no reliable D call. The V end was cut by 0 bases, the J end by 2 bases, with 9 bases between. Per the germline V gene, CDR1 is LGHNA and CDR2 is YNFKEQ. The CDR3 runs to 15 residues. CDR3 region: CASSQDGPTTDTQYF. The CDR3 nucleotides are TGTGCCAGCAGCCAAGATGGCCCCACCACAGATACGCAGTATTTT.

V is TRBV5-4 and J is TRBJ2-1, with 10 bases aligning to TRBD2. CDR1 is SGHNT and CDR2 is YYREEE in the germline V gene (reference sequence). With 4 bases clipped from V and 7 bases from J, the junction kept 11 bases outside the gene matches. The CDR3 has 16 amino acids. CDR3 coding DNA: TGTGCCAGCAGCCTAGAGCGGGGGGGCCGACTGAATGAGCAGTTCTTC. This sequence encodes CASSLERGGRLNEQFF.

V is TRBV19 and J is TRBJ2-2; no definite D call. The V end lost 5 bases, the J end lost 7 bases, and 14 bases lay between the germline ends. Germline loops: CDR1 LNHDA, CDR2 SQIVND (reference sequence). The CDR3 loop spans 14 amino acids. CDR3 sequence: CASSPGLPGGELFF. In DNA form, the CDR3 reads TGTGCCAGTAGTCCCGGGTTACCCGGCGGGGAGCTGTTTTTT.

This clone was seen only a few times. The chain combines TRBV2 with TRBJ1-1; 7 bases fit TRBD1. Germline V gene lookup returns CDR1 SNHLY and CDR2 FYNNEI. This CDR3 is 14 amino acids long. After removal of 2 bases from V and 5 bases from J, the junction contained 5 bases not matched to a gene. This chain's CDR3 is CASSETNRGTEAFF. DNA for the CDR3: TGTGCCAGCAGTGAAACGAACAGGGGAACTGAAGCTTTCTTT.

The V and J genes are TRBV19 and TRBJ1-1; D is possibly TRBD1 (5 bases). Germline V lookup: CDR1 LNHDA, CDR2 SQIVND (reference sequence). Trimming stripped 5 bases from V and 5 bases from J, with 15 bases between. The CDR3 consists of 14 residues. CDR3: CASSSSGAGTEAFF. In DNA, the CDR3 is TGTGCCAGTAGTTCCTCTGGGGCTGGTACTGAAGCTTTCTTT.

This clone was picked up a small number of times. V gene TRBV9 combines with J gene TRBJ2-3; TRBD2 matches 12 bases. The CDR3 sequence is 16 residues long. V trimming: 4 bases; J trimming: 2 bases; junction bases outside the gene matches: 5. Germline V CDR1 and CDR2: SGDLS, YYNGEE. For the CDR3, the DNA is TGTGCCAGCAGCACCCGGACTAGCGGGGTCACAGATACGCAGTATTTT. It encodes CASSTRTSGVTDTQYF.

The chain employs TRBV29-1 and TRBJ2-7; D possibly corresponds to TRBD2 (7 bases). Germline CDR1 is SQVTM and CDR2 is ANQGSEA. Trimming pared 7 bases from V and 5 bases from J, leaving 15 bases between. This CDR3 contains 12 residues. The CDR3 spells CSALEGGDEQYF. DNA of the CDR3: TGCAGCGCCTTAGAGGGGGGGGACGAGCAGTACTTC.

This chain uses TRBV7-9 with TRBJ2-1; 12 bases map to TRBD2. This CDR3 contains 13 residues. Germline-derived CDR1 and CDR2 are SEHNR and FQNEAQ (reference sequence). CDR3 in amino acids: CAETSGGYNEQFF. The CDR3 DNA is TGTGCAGAGACTAGCGGGGGCTACAATGAGCAGTTCTTC.

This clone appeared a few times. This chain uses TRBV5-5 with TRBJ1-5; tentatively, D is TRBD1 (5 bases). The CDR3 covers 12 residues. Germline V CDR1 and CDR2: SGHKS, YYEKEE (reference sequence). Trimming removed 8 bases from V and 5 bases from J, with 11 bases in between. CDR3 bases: TGTGCCAGGACCCTGGGGCATCAGCCCCAGCATTTT. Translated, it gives CARTLGHQPQHF.

The CDR3 nucleotides read TGTGCCAGCACGGCGGGGTTCGAAAAACTGTTTTTT. Translation: CASTAGFEKLFF. The rearrangement uses TRBV7-9 and TRBJ1-4; no reliable D call. Trimming took 7 bases from V and 8 from J, leaving 11 bases between them. The CDR3 has 12 residues. CDR1 SEHNR and CDR2 FQNEAQ come from the germline V gene (reference sequence).

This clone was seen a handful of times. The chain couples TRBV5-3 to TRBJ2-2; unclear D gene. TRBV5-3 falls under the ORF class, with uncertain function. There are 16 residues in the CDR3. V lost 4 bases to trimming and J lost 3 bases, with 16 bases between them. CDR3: CARSLILRRDTGELFF. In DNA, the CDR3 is TGTGCCAGAAGCCTAATATTGAGAAGAGACACCGGGGAGCTGTTTTTT.

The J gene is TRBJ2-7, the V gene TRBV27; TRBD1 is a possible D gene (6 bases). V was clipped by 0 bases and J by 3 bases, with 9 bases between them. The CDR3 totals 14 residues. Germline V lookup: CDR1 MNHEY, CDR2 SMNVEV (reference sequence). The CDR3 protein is CASSLSRGGYEQYF. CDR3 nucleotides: TGTGCCAGCAGTTTATCGCGAGGGGGCTACGAGCAGTACTTC.

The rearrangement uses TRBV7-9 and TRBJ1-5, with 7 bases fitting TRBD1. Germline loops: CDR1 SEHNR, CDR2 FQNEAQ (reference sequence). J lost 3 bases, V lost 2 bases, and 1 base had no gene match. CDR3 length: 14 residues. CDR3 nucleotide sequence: TGTGCCAGCAGCTTAAAGGGGGCCAATCAGCCCCAGCATTTT. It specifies CASSLKGANQPQHF.

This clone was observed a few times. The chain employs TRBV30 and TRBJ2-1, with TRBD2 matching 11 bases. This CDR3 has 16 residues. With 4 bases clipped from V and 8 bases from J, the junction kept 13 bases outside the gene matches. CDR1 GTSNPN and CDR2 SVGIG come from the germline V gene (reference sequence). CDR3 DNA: TGTGCCTGGACCCTCGGGATTAGCGGGGGGGCAGATGAGCAGTTCTTC. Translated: CAWTLGISGGADEQFF. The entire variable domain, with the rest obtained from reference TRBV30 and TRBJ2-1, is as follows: SQTIHQWPATLVQPVGSPLSLECTVEGTSNPNLYWYRQAAGRGLQLLFYSVGIGQISSEVPQNLSASRPQDRQFILSSKKLLLSDSGFYLCAWTLGISGGADEQFFGPGTRLTVL.

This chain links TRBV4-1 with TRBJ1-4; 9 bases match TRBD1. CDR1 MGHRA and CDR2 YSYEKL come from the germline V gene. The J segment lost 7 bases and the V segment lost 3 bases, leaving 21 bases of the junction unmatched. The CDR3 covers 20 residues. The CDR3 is CASSHIKQGALKGKAEKLFF. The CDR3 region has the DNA TGCGCCAGCAGCCATATCAAACAGGGGGCGTTGAAAGGAAAAGCTGAAAAACTGTTTTTT.

The CDR3 nucleotides are TGCGCCAGCAGCTCAGGGGCCAATCAGCCCCAGCATTTT. This gives the protein CASSSGANQPQHF. This chain uses TRBV5-1 with TRBJ1-5, with D possibly matching TRBD1 (6 bases). The CDR3 is made up of 13 amino acids. Germline CDR1 is SGHRS and CDR2 is YFSETQ. Trimming took off 3 bases at V and 3 bases at J, with 7 bases between the two ends.

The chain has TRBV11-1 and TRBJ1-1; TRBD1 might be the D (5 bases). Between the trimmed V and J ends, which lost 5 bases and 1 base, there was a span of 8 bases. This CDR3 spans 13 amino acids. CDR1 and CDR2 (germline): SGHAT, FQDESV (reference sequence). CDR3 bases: TGTGCCAGCAGCCGCCAGGGGAACACTGAAGCTTTCTTT. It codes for CASSRQGNTEAFF.

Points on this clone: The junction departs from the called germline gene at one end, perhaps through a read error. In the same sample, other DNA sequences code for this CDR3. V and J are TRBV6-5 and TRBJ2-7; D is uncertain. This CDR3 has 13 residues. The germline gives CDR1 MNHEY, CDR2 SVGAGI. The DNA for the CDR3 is TGCGCCAGCAGTGTATCGTTGAGCTACGAGCAGTACTTC. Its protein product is CASSVSLSYEQYF.